This record looks at one T cell receptor beta chain sequence and its context. Its antigen is unknown. Germline assignment: CDR1 SGHDT and CDR2 YYEEEE. The CDR3 extends over 12 amino acids. V was shortened by 3 bases and J by 5 bases, with 5 bases between the two germline ends. The source of the sample is a study of T cell clones after liver transplantation. Study results and caveats: Migration into the graft, not deletion, may explain lost graft donor-reactive T cells. The donor-reactive repertoire was only partly measurable in two subjects, lacking donor cells. Compared with third party-reactive sequences, donor-reactive ones declined more, independent of withdrawal success.

The data were produced by immunoSEQ multiplex PCR, yet TCRdb's version contains in-frame clones alone and is incomplete. The data hold 20,000 or so clones, with about 93% observed a single time. The sequencing used CD8+ T cells from blood, collected around 27 months after liver transplant. This clonotype originated in a human patient who received a liver transplant. Some T cells may be transferred from the graft donor. The rearrangement links TRBV5-6 to TRBJ2-2; D unresolved. CDR3 in amino acids: CASSSLTGELFF. The CDR3 DNA is TGTGCCAGCAGCTCCCTGACCGGGGAGCTGTTTTTT.